A single sample is the source of the 25 T cell receptor beta chains below, sequenced in a study of monozygotic twins with inflammatory bowel disease. From the 5' RACE reads, TCRdb lists one entry per CDR3 protein and no DNA. This sample's clone table lists around 380,000 distinct CDR3 sequences. Sequenced sample: blood. The receptors were sampled from a human donor with ulcerative colitis or Crohn's disease, or a healthy co-twin of an affected twin (not recorded which).

The J gene is TRBJ1-5, the V gene TRBV20-1. This CDR3 region has 12 residues. Germline-derived CDR1 and CDR2 are DFQATT and SNEGSKA (reference sequence). CDR3: CSATGSNQPQHF.

The chain carries TRBV30 and TRBJ2-2; with no DNA, the TCRdb D assignment of TRBD1 cannot be verified. This CDR3 comprises 13 residues. Germline CDR1 is GTSNPN and CDR2 is SVGIG (reference sequence). The CDR3 is CACKIKGAGELFF.

The genes are TRBV15 and TRBJ2-2; TCRdb's D call of TRBD1 is untestable without DNA. The CDR3 extends over 15 amino acids. Per the germline V gene, CDR1 is LNHNV and CDR2 is YYDKDF (reference sequence). The CDR3 spells CATSLGGGTPGELFF.

The rearrangement links TRBV7-9 to TRBJ2-2. Germline CDR1 is SEHNR and CDR2 is FQNEAQ (reference sequence). The CDR3 consists of 13 residues. CDR3 in amino acids: CASSLVDTGELFF. Supplemented by reference TRBV7-9 and TRBJ2-2, the full variable domain reads DTGVSQNPRHKITKRGQNVTFRCDPISEHNRLYWYRQTLGQGPEFLTYFQNEAQLEKSRLLSDRFSAERPKGSFSTLEIQRTEQGDSAMYLCASSLVDTGELFFGEGSRLTVL.

The chain employs TRBV6-1 and TRBJ2-7; without DNA, the TCRdb call of TRBD1 cannot be checked. Germline V gene sequence: CDR1 MNHNS, CDR2 SASEGT. This CDR3 has 15 amino acids. The CDR3 protein is CASSTSWGRDLEQYF.

The genes are TRBV19 and TRBJ1-2; TCRdb's D call, TRBD1, is unchecked because there is no DNA. This CDR3 contains 16 residues. CDR1 and CDR2 (germline): LNHDA, SQIVND (reference sequence). The CDR3 sequence is CASTGRDTTPNYGYTF.

V is TRBV6-5 and J is TRBJ1-3; TCRdb gives TRBD1 as the D gene, but with no DNA this cannot be confirmed. Per germline, CDR1 MNHEY and CDR2 SVGAGI. This CDR3 spans 15 amino acids. CDR3 protein: CASSYSSPLTGTIYF.

The rearrangement joins TRBV2 to TRBJ1-1; checking the TCRdb D call of TRBD1 is not possible without DNA. This CDR3 has 18 amino acids. CDR1 is SNHLY and CDR2 is FYNNEI in the germline V gene. The CDR3 spells CASKVTRDRVSRVGEAFF.

The chain recombines TRBV6-2 or TRBV6-3 with TRBJ1-5. The CDR3 is 13 residues long. Germline CDR1 is MNHEY and CDR2 is SVGEGT. CDR3 sequence reads: CASSYWTNPPQHF.

The chain employs TRBV5-6 and TRBJ2-7. Germline CDR1 is SGHDT and CDR2 is YYEEEE. The CDR3 spans 13 residues. CDR3 residues: CASSLRPHGEQYF.

The genes are TRBV10-2 and TRBJ2-3; as DNA is missing, the TRBD1 call by TCRdb cannot be tested. This CDR3 is 13 amino acids long. Germline CDR1 reads WSHSY; CDR2 reads SAAADI. The CDR3 protein is CASGTGGGDTQYF.

The rearrangement uses TRBV19 and TRBJ1-1. CDR3 size: 14 residues. Germline CDR1 is LNHDA and CDR2 is SQIVND (reference sequence). The chain's CDR3 is CASSMSGGVTEAFF.

The chain uses TRBV5-4 and TRBJ2-5; TCRdb's D call, TRBD2, is unchecked because there is no DNA. The CDR3 covers 15 residues. From germline, CDR1 is SGHNT and CDR2 YYREEE (reference sequence). The CDR3 here is CASSALAGGKETQYF. Filled out from reference TRBV5-4 and TRBJ2-5, the complete variable domain reads ETGVTQSPTHLIKTRGQQVTLRCSSQSGHNTVSWYQQALGQGPQFIFQYYREEENGRGNFPPRFSGLQFPNYSSELNVNALELDDSALYLCASSALAGGKETQYFGPGTRLLVL.

The chain employs TRBV5-4 and TRBJ2-3; TCRdb picks TRBD2, but there is no DNA to check that call. The CDR3 totals 18 residues. The germline V gene encodes CDR1 SGHNT and CDR2 YYREEE (reference sequence). CDR3: CASSLGIGRGPQRDTQYF.

The chain is built from TRBV4-3 and TRBJ1-1; without DNA, the TCRdb call of TRBD1 cannot be checked. The germline V gene has CDR1 LGHNA and CDR2 YSLEER. The CDR3 consists of 14 residues. CDR3 sequence: CASSQEGTGEDAFF.

The V call is TRBV28, the J call TRBJ2-1. CDR1 MDHEN and CDR2 SYDVKM come from the germline V gene. The CDR3 contains 14 residues. The CDR3 reads CASSIDVSYNEQFF.

This rearrangement joins TRBV28 to TRBJ2-5; TCRdb designates TRBD2, a call that cannot be tested without DNA. CDR1 is MDHEN and CDR2 is SYDVKM in the germline V gene. This CDR3 has 16 amino acids. The CDR3 loop is CASSSRHLGPQETQYF.

The chain carries TRBV12-3 or TRBV12-4 and TRBJ2-1; lacking DNA, the TRBD2 call made by TCRdb goes unchecked. There are 16 residues in the CDR3. The CDR3: CASSPTSGRARNEQFF.

The chain combines TRBV20-1 with TRBJ1-1; the D call of TRBD1 rests on TCRdb alone, since no DNA is present to check it. CDR1 DFQATT and CDR2 SNEGSKA come from the germline V gene (reference sequence). The CDR3 runs to 15 residues. CDR3 in amino acids: CSAYLGLSLNTEAFF.

This chain joins TRBV6-1 and TRBJ2-7; TCRdb's assignment of TRBD2 cannot be checked, as there is no DNA. The CDR3 has 17 amino acids. Germline CDR1 is MNHNS and CDR2 is SASEGT. CDR3 amino acids: CASSRIGGASAPDEQYF.

This sequence joins TRBV12-3 or TRBV12-4 and TRBJ1-4. The length of the CDR3 is 16 residues. This CDR3 is CASSFQQVATNEKLFF.

The CDR3 sequence: CASRTSGAETQYF. This rearrangement joins TRBV5-1 to TRBJ2-5; the TCRdb call, TRBD2, lacks DNA for checking. Germline V gene data show CDR1 as SGHRS and CDR2 as YFSETQ. This CDR3 has 13 amino acids.

This chain joins TRBV15 and TRBJ2-7. CDR1 is LNHNV and CDR2 is YYDKDF in the germline V gene (reference sequence). This CDR3 region has 14 residues. The CDR3 is CATSRGWESYEQYF.

This rearrangement joins TRBV4-2 to TRBJ2-1; TCRdb proposes TRBD2, but this gene call is untestable without DNA. This CDR3 has 18 amino acids. Germline-derived CDR1 and CDR2 are LGHNA and YNFKEQ. CDR3 residues: CASSRTGLAGGRGNEQFF.

The V gene is TRBV18, the J gene TRBJ2-7; the TCRdb call, TRBD1, lacks DNA for checking. The CDR3 covers 15 residues. The germline V gene encodes CDR1 KGHSH and CDR2 LQKENI. CDR3 residues: CASSPPGQVSYEQYF.